The 3 T cell receptor beta chains given below trace back to one sample, sequenced in a study of PD-L1 blockade in urothelial cancer (dated by TCRdb to 2015 to 2018). This sample's time point label indicates: pretreatment peripheral blood. Library preparation used the immunoSEQ multiplex PCR assay. The source is immuneACCESS, and TCRdb retained only in-frame sequences with V and J called. Part of the clones is not carried over; for the studies checked, unresolved V genes explain less than half of this, and the remainder is unexplained. Within this sample are about 52,000 clones, with approximately 88% of them counted one time only. Jointly, the top ten make up over 1% of the sample. The sequencing here drew on PBMCs, taken around atezolizumab (anti-PD-L1) treatment. The receptor set was obtained from a man aged 45-65 years with urothelial cancer.

This clone showed up just once. The rearrangement joins TRBV7-9 to TRBJ2-5; D remains ambiguous. Trimming removed 1 base from V and 4 bases from J, with 7 bases in between. The CDR3 covers 13 residues. Germline V lookup: CDR1 SEHNR, CDR2 FQNEAQ (reference sequence). As DNA, the CDR3 is TGTGCCAGCAGCTTAGGGGCAGGAGAGACCCAGTACTTC. Amino acid sequence: CASSLGAGETQYF.

V is TRBV7-3 and J is TRBJ2-7, with D tentatively TRBD1 (6 bases). The CDR3 runs 15 residues. The V end was cut by 0 bases, the J end by 2 bases, with 11 bases between. Germline assignment: CDR1 SGHTA and CDR2 FQGTGA. CDR3 in DNA: TGTGCCAGCAGCTTAACGGGGGACACCGCCTACGAGCAGTACTTC. Residues: CASSLTGDTAYEQYF.

This clone was found once. The chain employs TRBV10-3 and TRBJ2-1; tentative D call: TRBD2 (5 bases). The CDR3 sequence is 15 residues long. Germline loops: CDR1 ENHRY, CDR2 SYGVKD. Between the trimmed V and J ends, which lost 4 bases and 1 base, there was a span of 11 bases. The CDR3 sequence is CAISVANPSYNEQFF. The CDR3 region has the DNA TGTGCCATCAGTGTAGCGAACCCTTCCTACAATGAGCAGTTCTTC.